What follows are 25 T cell receptor beta chains derived from one specimen sequenced in a study of blood T cell repertoires in COVID-19. Some clones are missing from TCRdb's copy, which holds only in-frame ones; the method was immunoSEQ multiplex PCR. The table lists about half a million clones, approximately 83% of them singletons. Sequenced sample: peripheral blood. The receptors shown here come from a human donor in a cohort sampled during active COVID-19.

This chain links TRBV28 with TRBJ1-3; D remains unclear. This CDR3 is 15 amino acids long. The V end was cut by 4 bases, the J end by 0 bases, with 10 bases between. Germline V gene lookup returns CDR1 MDHEN and CDR2 SYDVKM. The CDR3 here is CASSYQTGSGNTIYF. The CDR3 DNA reads as TGTGCCAGCAGTTATCAGACGGGCTCTGGAAACACCATATATTTT.

V and J are TRBV9 and TRBJ2-7, with D perhaps TRBD2 (6 bases). V was clipped by 2 bases and J by 6 bases, with 18 bases between them. Per the germline V gene, CDR1 is SGDLS and CDR2 is YYNGEE. The CDR3 is 15 amino acids. CDR3 sequence reads: CASSVIAEANGEQYF. The CDR3, as DNA: TGTGCCAGCAGCGTGATAGCGGAGGCGAATGGCGAGCAGTACTTC. The full variable domain, with the rest looked up from reference TRBV9 and TRBJ2-7, is DSGVTQTPKHLITATGQRVTLRCSPRSGDLSVYWYQQSLDQGLQFLIQYYNGEERAKGNILERFSAQQFPDLHSELNLSSLELGDSALYFCASSVIAEANGEQYFGPGTRLTVT.

The chain recombines TRBV30 with TRBJ2-7; perhaps TRBD1 as D (5 bases). Germline lookup yields CDR1 GTSNPN and CDR2 SVGIG (reference sequence). The germline V and J ends were trimmed by 3 bases and 0 bases, with 12 bases remaining between them. The CDR3 is 14 residues long. The CDR3 is CAWRADTISYEQYF. The DNA of the CDR3 is TGTGCCTGGAGGGCGGACACCATCTCCTACGAGCAGTACTTC.

Written as DNA, the CDR3 is TGTGCCAGCAGCTTTAGACTTCCAGGACTCCAGTACTTC. This translates into CASSFRLPGLQYF. The chain employs TRBV11-2 and TRBJ2-5; D possibly corresponds to TRBD2 (5 bases). With 3 bases removed from V and 10 bases from J, the gap between germline ends came to 15 bases. The CDR3 loop spans 13 amino acids. Germline CDR1 and CDR2: SGHAT and FQNNGV.

The genes are TRBV7-2 and TRBJ2-3, with TRBD1 matching 9 bases. CDR3 length: 17 amino acids. The V and J ends lost 1 base and 7 bases, in that order; junction bases with no gene match: 12. CDR1 SGHTA and CDR2 FQGNSA come from the germline V gene. The CDR3 sequence is CASSLGTGEGQGNTQYF. CDR3 DNA sequence: TGTGCCAGCAGCTTAGGAACGGGCGAGGGACAGGGTAATACGCAGTATTTT.

J is TRBJ1-6 and V is TRBV15, with 11 bases matching TRBD1. Germline trimming cut 4 bases from V and 8 bases from J; bases unmatched to any gene: 1. The germline CDR1 and CDR2 sequences are LNHNV and YYDKDF (reference sequence). The CDR3 is made up of 14 amino acids. DNA for the CDR3: TGTGCCACCAGCAAGGGACAGGGGGATTCACCCCTCCACTTT. Amino acid sequence: CATSKGQGDSPLHF.

The chain combines TRBV30 with TRBJ1-2, with D perhaps TRBD1 (5 bases). This CDR3 is 14 amino acids long. V gave up 4 bases and J gave up 3 bases, with 15 bases separating them. Germline CDR1 and CDR2: GTSNPN and SVGIG (reference sequence). The CDR3 bases are TGTGCCTGGAAGGGTCTCGGGGGGGACTATGGCTACACCTTC. Its protein product is CAWKGLGGDYGYTF.

In its sample, this clone was seen a few times. The chain carries TRBV30 and TRBJ1-3; TRBD1 matches at 10 bases. CDR3 length: 15 amino acids. Trimming removed 5 bases from V and 0 bases from J; junction bases left unmatched: 4. Looked up from germline, CDR1 is GTSNPN and CDR2 is SVGIG (reference sequence). In nucleotides, the CDR3 is TGTGCCTGGGGCGGGGACAGGGGCTCTGGAAACACCATATATTTT. This translates into CAWGGDRGSGNTIYF.

This clone has a single count. The rearrangement uses TRBV7-8 and TRBJ2-1, with D perhaps matching TRBD2 (6 bases). V was shortened by 5 bases and J by 4 bases, with 12 bases between the two germline ends. CDR3 length: 14 residues. Germline CDR1 SGHVS, CDR2 FQNEAQ. The CDR3 region is CASSKADYYNEQFF. As DNA, the CDR3 is TGTGCCAGCAGCAAAGCGGACTATTACAATGAGCAGTTCTTC. Full variable domain (outside the CDR3, taken from reference TRBV7-8 and TRBJ2-1): GAGVSQSPRYKVAKRGQDVALRCDPISGHVSLFWYQQALGQGPEFLTYFQNEAQLDKSGLPSDRFFAERPEGSVSTLKIQRTQQEDSAVYLCASSKADYYNEQFFGPGTRLTVL.

The V call is TRBV28, the J call TRBJ2-7; D perhaps matches TRBD2 (6 bases). V lost 5 bases, J lost 0 bases, and 14 bases lay in between. CDR3 length: 15 amino acids. CDR1 is MDHEN and CDR2 is SYDVKM in the germline V gene. In DNA form, the CDR3 reads TGTGCCAGCAGTCCGTCTAGCGCCTACTCCTACGAGCAGTACTTC. Translation gives CASSPSSAYSYEQYF.

This clone has just a few counts. DNA for the CDR3: TGTGCCTGGGGGACAGGCCTACTAAAAGCTTTCTTT. This sequence encodes CAWGTGLLKAFF. The V and J genes are TRBV30 and TRBJ1-1; 8 bases are shared with TRBD1. CDR1 GTSNPN and CDR2 SVGIG come from the germline V gene (reference sequence). The CDR3 covers 12 residues. V was clipped by 5 bases and J by 9 bases; unmatched bases: 8.

The chain recombines TRBV19 with TRBJ2-2, with D maybe TRBD2 (6 bases). The V end lost 7 bases, the J end lost 9 bases, and 21 bases lay between the germline ends. This CDR3 comprises 15 residues. CDR1 and CDR2 (germline): LNHDA, SQIVND (reference sequence). CDR3 sequence: CASTHGWQGGRELFF. The CDR3 DNA follows: TGTGCCAGTACTCACGGATGGCAGGGAGGTCGGGAGCTGTTTTTT.

As for this clone: Within the sample, other DNA sequences also encode this same CDR3. This sequence joins TRBV7-9 and TRBJ2-5, with a weak D call TRBD2 (6 bases). V lost 0 bases and J 5 bases, leaving 7 bases between the germline ends. The CDR3 runs to 13 residues. Germline assignment: CDR1 SEHNR and CDR2 FQNEAQ (reference sequence). Here the CDR3 reads CASSLAGGETQYF. CDR3 in DNA: TGTGCCAGCAGCTTAGCGGGGGGTGAGACCCAGTACTTC.

The chain is built from TRBV18 and TRBJ2-3; D call uncertain. Germline V CDR1 and CDR2: KGHSH, LQKENI. V lost 3 bases and J 1 base, leaving 14 bases between the germline ends. CDR3 size: 16 residues. The CDR3, as DNA: TGTGCCAGCTCACCCCCAAACGGCGGTGGCACAGATACGCAGTATTTT. Residues: CASSPPNGGGTDTQYF. The full variable domain, completed using reference TRBV18 and TRBJ2-3, is NAGVMQNPRHLVRRRGQEARLRCSPMKGHSHVYWYRQLPEEGLKFMVYLQKENIIDESGMPKERFSAEFPKEGPSILRIQQVVRGDSAAYFCASSPPNGGGTDTQYFGPGTRLTVL.

A single count supports this clone. The V and J genes are TRBV28 and TRBJ2-3, with D maybe TRBD2 (7 bases). Germline V gene sequence: CDR1 MDHEN, CDR2 SYDVKM. CDR3 length equals 17 residues. The V and J ends lost 4 bases and 8 bases respectively, with 25 bases between them. The CDR3 nucleotides read TGTGCCAGCAGTTCCCCGGGAGGAAGGGGGAAACAGGGTACGCAGTATTTT. Its translation: CASSSPGGRGKQGTQYF.

The chain combines TRBV24-1 with TRBJ2-2; perhaps TRBD2 as D (7 bases). The CDR3 is 15 amino acids. Germline CDR1 and CDR2: KGHDR and SFDVKD. Trimming took 6 bases from V and 3 from J, leaving 13 bases between them. CDR3 in amino acids: CATSRGGADTGELFF. The CDR3, as DNA: TGTGCCACCAGTCGAGGGGGGGCGGACACCGGGGAGCTGTTTTTT.

Comment on this clone: Germline is not matched at one junction end, which may reflect a read error. The chain has TRBV7-7 and TRBJ2-7; 11 nucleotides agree with TRBD1. The CDR3 covers 15 residues. Germline CDR1 and CDR2: SSHAT and FNYEAQ (reference sequence). The CDR3 loop reads CASSLAGTGGYEQYF. Here the CDR3 DNA reads TGTGCTAGCAGCTTAGCCGGGACAGGGGGCTACGAGCAGTACTTC. Combining the CDR3 with reference TRBV7-7 and TRBJ2-7 gives the whole variable domain GAGVSQSPRYKVTKRGQDVTLRCDPISSHATLYWYQQALGQGPEFLTYFNYEAQPDKSGLPSDRFSAERPEGSISTLTIQRTEQRDSAMYRCASSLAGTGGYEQYFGPGTRLTVT.

On this clone itself: The identical CDR3 is also encoded by other nucleotide sequences in the sample. This chain links TRBV18 with TRBJ2-1, with 13 bases matching TRBD2. The germline V gene has CDR1 KGHSH and CDR2 LQKENI. Germline trimming cut 3 bases from V and 0 bases from J; bases unmatched to any gene: 2. The CDR3 is 17 amino acids. The CDR3 reads CASSPRTSGSSYNEQFF. The CDR3 DNA sequence: TGTGCCAGCTCACCTCGGACTAGCGGGAGCTCCTACAATGAGCAGTTCTTC.

V and J are TRBV2 and TRBJ1-3; tentatively, D is TRBD1 (6 bases). Germline V gene sequence: CDR1 SNHLY, CDR2 FYNNEI. V lost 5 bases, J lost 2 bases, and 10 bases lay in between. This CDR3 contains 14 residues. CDR3 amino acids: CASSRGGAGNTIYF. The CDR3 nucleotides are TGTGCCAGCAGTCGAGGGGGAGCTGGAAACACCATATATTTT.

As DNA, the CDR3 is TGTGCCAGCAGCTCGAATGGGGCTTGGACTGAAGCTTTCTTT. Translated, it gives CASSSNGAWTEAFF. The chain joins TRBV7-6 to TRBJ1-1; D perhaps matches TRBD1 (5 bases). The ends were cut back, 4 bases at V and 5 bases at J, with 14 bases in the middle. The CDR3 runs to 14 residues. Germline CDR1 is SGHVS and CDR2 is FNYEAQ.

This clone occurred a few times. At the DNA level, this CDR3 is encoded by other sequences in the same sample as well. The rearrangement links TRBV4-1 to TRBJ2-1, with 10 positions matching TRBD2. V trimming: 0 bases; J trimming: 0 bases; junction bases outside the gene matches: 2. The CDR3 extends over 17 amino acids. In germline, CDR1 is MGHRA, CDR2 YSYEKL. The CDR3 here is CASSQDPSGSSYNEQFF. The CDR3 DNA is TGCGCCAGCAGCCAAGATCCTAGCGGGAGCTCCTACAATGAGCAGTTCTTC.

This clone was seen once. CDR3 in DNA: TGTGCCAGTATCTATAGGACTAGCGGGCTACGACTTAACACCGGGGAGCTGTTTTTT. This translates into CASIYRTSGLRLNTGELFF. This chain uses TRBV19 with TRBJ2-2, with TRBD2 identical over 11 bases. This CDR3 region has 19 residues. V gave up 7 bases and J gave up 2 bases; unmatched junction bases: 15. CDR1 is LNHDA, CDR2 SQIVND, per germline (reference sequence). The whole variable domain, remainder taken from reference TRBV19 and TRBJ2-2, is DGGITQSPKYLFRKEGQNVTLSCEQNLNHDAMYWYRQDPGQGLRLIYYSQIVNDFQKGDIAEGYSVSREKKESFPLTVTSAQKNPTAFYLCASIYRTSGLRLNTGELFFGEGSRLTVL.

The chain combines TRBV20-1 with TRBJ1-3; 8 positions agree with TRBD1. The CDR3 is made up of 14 amino acids. Trimming removed 3 bases from V and 3 bases from J; junction bases left unmatched: 4. Per germline, CDR1 DFQATT and CDR2 SNEGSKA (reference sequence). This CDR3 reads CSASFTGGGNTIYF. DNA of the CDR3: TGCAGTGCTAGTTTTACAGGGGGTGGAAACACCATATATTTT.

The chain links TRBV28 to TRBJ1-4, with D unresolved. The CDR3 consists of 16 residues. Germline V gene lookup returns CDR1 MDHEN and CDR2 SYDVKM. Deletions cut 5 bases from V and 4 bases from J, with 17 bases between. CDR3 in amino acids: CASSNIQAYFNEKLFF. CDR3 coding DNA: TGTGCCAGCAGTAACATCCAGGCTTACTTTAATGAAAAACTGTTTTTT.

The V call is TRBV4-2, the J call TRBJ1-2; D ambiguous. Germline assignment: CDR1 LGHNA and CDR2 YNFKEQ. Deletions cut 0 bases from V and 4 bases from J, with 9 bases between. This CDR3 comprises 14 residues. The CDR3 DNA reads TGTGCCAGCAGCCAAGATAACGGAGGCTATGGCTACACCTTC. Translation: CASSQDNGGYGYTF.